This T cell receptor (beta chain) was identified during a study of cytomegalovirus exposure and HLA in healthy donors. The study's findings and limits: The productive fraction for most TCR beta V segments was about 87% or about 30% in an earlier analysis. Accurate prediction of most subjects' HLA-A and HLA-B alleles from TCR beta sequences was reported. A later look showed TCR association rates differing by HLA locus, highest for DRB1 and lowest for HLA-C.

Donors had nominal health at sampling but likely had unrecorded immune exposures. Germline assignment: CDR1 MGHRA and CDR2 YSYEKL. The CDR3 contains 15 residues. The V end was cut by 5 bases, the J end by 5 bases, with 17 bases between. With regard to this clone: What it binds is not known.

Vbeta (60) and Jbeta (13) primers were used in the PCR. The assay was immunoSEQ multiplex PCR, and TCRdb's table has in-frame clones only and misses some. This table holds 150,000 to 200,000 clones, over 70% found once. This TCR came from a woman younger than 30 in good health and CMV-seropositive. Sequencing was carried out using PBMCs. The chain employs TRBV4-1 and TRBJ2-3; weak D call: TRBD2 (6 bases). CDR3 amino acids: CASSKGAGGRDTQYF. The CDR3 nucleotides are TGCGCCAGCAGCAAAGGAGCGGGTGGGAGAGATACGCAGTATTTT.